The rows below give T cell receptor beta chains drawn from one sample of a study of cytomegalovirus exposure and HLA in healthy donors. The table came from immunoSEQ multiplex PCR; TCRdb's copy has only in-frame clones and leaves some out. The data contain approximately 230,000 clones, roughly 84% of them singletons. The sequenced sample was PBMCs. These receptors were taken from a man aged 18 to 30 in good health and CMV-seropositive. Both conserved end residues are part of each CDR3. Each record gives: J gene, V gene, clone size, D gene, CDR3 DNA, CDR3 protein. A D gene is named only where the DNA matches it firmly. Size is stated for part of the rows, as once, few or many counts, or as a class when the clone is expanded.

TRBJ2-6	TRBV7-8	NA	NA	TGTGCCAGCAGCTTAGCGGGAGATATGTCTGGGGCCAACGTCCTGACTTTC	CASSLAGDMSGANVLTF
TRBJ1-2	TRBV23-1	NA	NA	TGCGCCAGCAGTCAAATTCCCTCTAAGGGGAAGGGGAGTCTCTATGGCTACACCTTC	CASSQIPSKGKGSLYGYTF
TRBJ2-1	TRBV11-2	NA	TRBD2	TGTGCCAGCAGCTTATTAGCGCTAGCGGGAGTCTTGAGTGAGCAGTTCTTC	CASSLLALAGVLSEQFF
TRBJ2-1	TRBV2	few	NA	TGTGCCAGCAAGGTCTACAATGAGCAGTTCTTC	CASKVYNEQFF
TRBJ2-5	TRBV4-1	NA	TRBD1	TGCGCCAGCAGCCAAGATCCTTGGCTCGGGCAGGGGGTGGAGACCCAGTACTTC	CASSQDPWLGQGVETQYF
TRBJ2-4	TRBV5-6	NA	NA	TGTGCCACCCCCCCTAGGGGATGTTTTTGGCAGAATGATAAAAACATTCAGTACTTC	CATPPRGCFWQNDKNIQYF
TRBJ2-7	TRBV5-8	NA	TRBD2	TGTGCCAGCAGCTTGGGGACTAGCGGGATATCTGACGAGCAGTACTTC	CASSLGTSGISDEQYF
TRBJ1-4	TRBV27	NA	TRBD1	TGTGCCAGCAGTTTATCCACAGGGGAATCTAATGAAAAACTGTTTTTT	CASSLSTGESNEKLFF
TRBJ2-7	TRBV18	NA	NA	TGTGCCAGCTCACCACGGACGGACTCCTACGAGCAGTACTTC	CASSPRTDSYEQYF
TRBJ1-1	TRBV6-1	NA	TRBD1	TGTGCCAGCACTCGGACAGGGGAAACTGAAGCTTTCTTT	CASTRTGETEAFF
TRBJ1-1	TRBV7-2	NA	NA	TGTGCCAGCAGCTTAGTTGTTGAATACACTGAAGCTTTCTTT	CASSLVVEYTEAFF
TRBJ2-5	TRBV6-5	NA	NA	TGTGCCAGCGCGGGGTCCCATGGGACCCAGTACTTC	CASAGSHGTQYF
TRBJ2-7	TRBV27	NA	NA	TGTGCCAGCAGCTGGGGAGGCGACTACGAGCAGTACTTC	CASSWGGDYEQYF
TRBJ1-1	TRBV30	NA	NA	TGTGCTTCATCAAAGACACAGTCCACTGAAGCTTTCTTT	CASSKTQSTEAFF
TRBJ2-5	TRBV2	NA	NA	TGTGCCAGCACCGGCGCGCAGACCCAGTACTTC	CASTGAQTQYF
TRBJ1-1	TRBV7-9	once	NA	TGTGCCAGCAGGGCCGGGACACTGAACACTGAAGCTTTCTTT	CASRAGTLNTEAFF
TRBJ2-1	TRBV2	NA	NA	TGTGCCAGCAGTGCCAGGACAGCCAATGAGCAGTTCTTC	CASSARTANEQFF
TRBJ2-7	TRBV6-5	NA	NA	TGTGCCACCGGGTCCTATTCCATCTACTACGAGCAGTACTTC	CATGSYSIYYEQYF
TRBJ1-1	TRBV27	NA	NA	TGTGCCAGCAGTTTGATAGGACAGATGAACACTGAAGCTTTCTTT	CASSLIGQMNTEAFF
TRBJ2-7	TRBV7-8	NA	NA	TGTGCCAGCAGCAATCCTAGCTCCTACGAGCAGTACTTC	CASSNPSSYEQYF
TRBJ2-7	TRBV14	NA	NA	TGTGCCAGCAGCCCCGGGGTCGGGATATCCGAGCAGTACTTC	CASSPGVGISEQYF
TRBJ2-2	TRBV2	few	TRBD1	TGTGCCAGCAGTGAAGGATGGACAGGGCTCACCGGGGAGCTGTTTTTT	CASSEGWTGLTGELFF
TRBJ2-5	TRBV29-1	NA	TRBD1	TGCAGCTCCTTTGGGACAGAAGAGACCCAGTACTTC	CSSFGTEETQYF
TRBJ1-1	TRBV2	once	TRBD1	TGTGCCAGCAGTGTGCAGGGGGCCCGTTTGACTGAAGCTTTCTTT	CASSVQGARLTEAFF
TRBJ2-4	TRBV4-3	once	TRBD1	TGCGCCAGCAGCCAAGATCGGACAGGGACGGGCATTCAGTACTTC	CASSQDRTGTGIQYF
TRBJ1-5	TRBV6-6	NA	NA	TGTGCCAGCAGTCCCCAGGGGATGGATCAGCCCCAGCATTTT	CASSPQGMDQPQHF
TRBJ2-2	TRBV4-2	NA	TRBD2	TGTGCCAGCAGCCCATCTACAGGGGTAGCGGGAGGGCCGAACACCGGGGAGCTGTTTTTT	CASSPSTGVAGGPNTGELFF
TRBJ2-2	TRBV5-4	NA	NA	TGTGCCAGCAGCAACCGATTCGGGGAGCTGTTTTTT	CASSNRFGELFF
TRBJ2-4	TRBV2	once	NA	TGTGCCAGCAGTGGGGGGGGCAGGAGAGTAAACATTCAGTACTTC	CASSGGGRRVNIQYF
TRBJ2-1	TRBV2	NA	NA	TGTGCCAGCAGTGAGGTGGGAACCCCGGGACCAGGGAAGGATGAGCAGTTCTTC	CASSEVGTPGPGKDEQFF
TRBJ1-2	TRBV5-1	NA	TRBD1	TGCGCCAGCAGAACTCGATCGGGACAGGGGGACGGCTACACCTTC	CASRTRSGQGDGYTF
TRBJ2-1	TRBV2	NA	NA	TGTGCCAGCAGTGGACCTCCTATTTCTGAGCAGTTCTTC	CASSGPPISEQFF
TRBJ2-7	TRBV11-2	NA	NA	TGTGCCAGCAGCTTAGTAGTGGTGGGCGGAAGCTACGAGCAGTACTTC	CASSLVVVGGSYEQYF
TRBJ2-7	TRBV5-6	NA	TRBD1	TGTGCCAGCAGCGCCCGGGACAGCTACGAGCAGTACTTC	CASSARDSYEQYF
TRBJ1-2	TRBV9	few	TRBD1	TGTGCCAGCAGCGGCAGGGGGCCCTACTATGGCTACACCTTC	CASSGRGPYYGYTF
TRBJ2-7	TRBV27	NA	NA	TGTGCCAGCAGGCAGGTCCCTACAGCGTACTCCTACGAGCAGTACTTC	CASRQVPTAYSYEQYF
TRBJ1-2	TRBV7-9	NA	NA	TGTGCCAGCAGCTCCCGACAGTCCTATGGCTACACCTTC	CASSSRQSYGYTF
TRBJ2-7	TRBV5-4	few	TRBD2	TGTGCCAGCAGCGGGGGACTAGCGGACGAGCAGTACTTC	CASSGGLADEQYF
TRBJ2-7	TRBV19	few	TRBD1	TGTGCCAGTAGTATTGCGGACAGGGGCTACGAGCAGTACTTC	CASSIADRGYEQYF
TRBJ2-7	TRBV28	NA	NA	TGTGCCAGCAGCCGACCCCTTGAGGGGCAGTACTTC	CASSRPLEGQYF
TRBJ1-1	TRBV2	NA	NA	TGTGCCAGCAGTGAGACAGGAACCATGAACACTGAAGCTTTCTTT	CASSETGTMNTEAFF
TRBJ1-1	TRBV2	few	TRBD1	TGTGCCACCGTACGGGACAGGGAGGGCACTGAAGCTTTCTTT	CATVRDREGTEAFF
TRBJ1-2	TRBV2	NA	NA	TGTGCCAGCAGTGACCCGCTAGTAGGTGGCTACACCTTC	CASSDPLVGGYTF
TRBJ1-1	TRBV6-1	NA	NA	TGTGCCAGCAGTGCCCTCTCCGGGTCCCCGAACACTGAAGCTTTCTTT	CASSALSGSPNTEAFF
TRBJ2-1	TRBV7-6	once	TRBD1	TGTGCCAGCAGCTTAGTTGACAGGGGAAATGAGCAGTTCTTC	CASSLVDRGNEQFF
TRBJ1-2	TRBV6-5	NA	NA	TGTGCCAGCAGGCAAACAGGGTTAGACTATGGCTACACCTTC	CASRQTGLDYGYTF
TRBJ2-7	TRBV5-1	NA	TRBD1	TGCGCCAGCAGCGGGAGCGGGACAGGGGTATACGAGCAGTACTTC	CASSGSGTGVYEQYF
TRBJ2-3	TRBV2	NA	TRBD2	TGTGCCAGCGGCGGGAGGACTAGCACAGATACGCAGTATTTT	CASGGRTSTDTQYF